This T cell receptor (beta chain) appears in the sequencing data of a study of blood T cell repertoires in COVID-19. Study background: Sites in the United States, Italy and Spain provided acute and convalescent COVID-19 samples. PBMCs, B-cell-depleted T cells, or T cells provided the cDNA or gDNA that made up the material.

Germline values: CDR1 SGDLS, CDR2 YYNGEE. V lost 3 bases, J lost 6 bases, and 8 bases stayed unmatched. CDR3 length equals 15 residues. This clone was detected once. Data came from immunoSEQ multiplex PCR; TCRdb stores just in-frame clones and leaves some out. Among approximately 130,000 clones listed, 80% to 90% were seen once. The TCR originated in a human donor in a cohort sampled during active COVID-19. What was sequenced was peripheral blood. The gene calls are TRBV9 and TRBJ2-2, with 7 bases matching TRBD1. The CDR3 region is CASSDGTGVAGELFF. CDR3 nucleotides: TGTGCCAGCAGCGACGGAACAGGGGTAGCCGGGGAGCTGTTTTTT.